The source of this T cell receptor (beta chain) is a study of a mutant IDH1 vaccine in newly diagnosed glioma. Study conclusions and caveats: Most patients, 93.3%, showed vaccine-induced immune responses.

Stated time point: week 11, during vaccination. Each dose delivered 300 ug of mutant IDH1 20-mer peptide subcutaneously with imiquimod. With respect to this clone: Its specificity is not known.

Germline CDR1 and CDR2: LNHDA and SQIVND (reference sequence). This CDR3 is built from 16 residues. The J segment lost 3 bases and the V segment lost 3 bases, leaving 6 bases of the junction unmatched. Here immunoSEQ multiplex PCR was the method, and the copy in TCRdb shows in-frame clones only, minus some. The sample has 55,000 to 70,000 clones, about 89% seen once; the top ten hold 1.9%. The chain recombines TRBV19 with TRBJ1-4; 8 bases fit TRBD1. The clonotype originates from a man in his forties or fifties with glioma. The sequences come from PBMCs, collected from a glioma patient whose treatment included an IDH1 peptide vaccine. The CDR3 DNA follows: TGTGCCAGTAGTATGGCAGGGGGCGCCCCTAATGAAAAACTGTTTTTT. Its translation is CASSMAGGAPNEKLFF.